These 27 T cell receptor beta chains originate from one sample sequenced in a study of blood T cell repertoires in COVID-19. The protocol was immunoSEQ multiplex PCR, while the TCRdb copy is restricted to in-frame clones and leaves out a portion. Of over 110,000 clones listed, more than 60% were seen once; the top ten hold around 14%. Material: peripheral blood. All receptors derive from a man older than 75 with acute or convalescent COVID-19.

The rearrangement links TRBV19 to TRBJ2-1; 7 bases agree with TRBD1. J gave up 6 bases and V 6 bases, and 14 bases lay outside the gene matches. The CDR3 covers 16 residues. Per the germline V gene, CDR1 is LNHDA and CDR2 is SQIVND (reference sequence). The CDR3 DNA reads TGTGCCAGTAGCGACCCCGGGACAGCCGGTACCAATGAGCAGTTCTTC. Encoded protein: CASSDPGTAGTNEQFF.

V and J are TRBV4-1 and TRBJ2-2; TRBD1 agrees at 8 bases. V dropped 3 bases and J dropped 8; count of bases not matched to a gene: 14. In germline, CDR1 is MGHRA, CDR2 YSYEKL. CDR3 length: 17 residues. The CDR3 sequence is CASSHPFRTGSRGELFF. The CDR3 DNA reads as TGCGCCAGCAGCCACCCATTCCGGACAGGGAGTAGAGGGGAGCTGTTTTTT.

This sequence joins TRBV9 and TRBJ2-7; weak D call: TRBD2 (6 bases). CDR1 is SGDLS, CDR2 YYNGEE, per germline. The CDR3 loop spans 15 amino acids. V was cut by 4 bases and J by 5 bases, with 19 bases left in between. CDR3 loop: CASSTGTFLGDEQYF. Written as DNA, the CDR3 is TGTGCCAGCAGCACCGGGACTTTCTTGGGGGACGAGCAGTACTTC.

This rearrangement joins TRBV21-1 to TRBJ2-7; the table's D call, TRBD2, was not checked against the DNA. TRBV21-1 is tagged as a pseudogene. CDR3 length: 13 amino acids. Here the CDR3 reads CASSNLPTYEQYF. In DNA form, the CDR3 reads TGTGCCAGCAGCAACCTACCTACCTACGAGCAGTACTTC.

This clone was counted a few times. The gene calls are TRBV3-1 (or the pseudogene TRBV3-2) and TRBJ2-7; unclear D gene. The germline V gene has CDR1 LGHDT and CDR2 YNNKEL (reference sequence). The CDR3 is 17 amino acids. V was pared by 1 base and J by 2 bases, with 18 bases between. The CDR3 region has the DNA TGTGCCAGCAGCCAAGTTTTAAGAACAGACCCGGCCTACGAGCAGTACTTC. Its protein is CASSQVLRTDPAYEQYF.

The rearrangement uses TRBV7-3 and TRBJ1-6, with 7 bases aligning to TRBD1. J gave up 8 bases and V 3 bases, and 4 bases lay outside the gene matches. This CDR3 spans 14 amino acids. CDR1 and CDR2 from the germline V gene are SGHTA and FQGTGA. In nucleotides, the CDR3 is TGTGCCAGCAGCTTGGGGACAGCAGATTCACCCCTCCACTTT. Protein: CASSLGTADSPLHF.

This sequence joins TRBV29-1 and TRBJ2-3, with D possibly matching TRBD1 (6 bases). The CDR3 has 13 residues. Germline V gene sequence: CDR1 SQVTM, CDR2 ANQGSEA. V dropped 0 bases and J dropped 6 bases, with 10 bases sitting between them. The CDR3 sequence is CSVEEDRSDTQYF. CDR3 DNA sequence: TGCAGCGTTGAAGAGGACAGATCGGATACGCAGTATTTT.

Points on this clone: Other DNA sequences from this sample encode an identical CDR3 as well. The rearrangement uses TRBV5-6 and TRBJ1-2; D call uncertain. Trimming removed 0 bases from V and 5 bases from J, with 8 bases in between. The CDR3 extends over 13 amino acids. Germline assignment: CDR1 SGHDT and CDR2 YYEEEE. CDR3 coding DNA: TGTGCCAGCAGCTTGGAACAGAATTATGGCTACACCTTC. As protein: CASSLEQNYGYTF.

V and J are TRBV28 and TRBJ2-5; D remains unclear. Germline CDR1 and CDR2: MDHEN and SYDVKM. V was clipped by 4 bases and J by 4 bases, with 10 bases between them. This CDR3 is 13 amino acids long. CDR3: CASSSTGIETQYF. The CDR3 nucleotides read TGTGCCAGCAGTTCCACGGGTATAGAGACCCAGTACTTC.

The chain recombines TRBV19 with TRBJ1-6, with TRBD1 identical over 9 bases. Unmatched junction bases numbered 5, after V lost 10 bases and J lost 7 bases. The CDR3 length is 13 residues. The germline gives CDR1 LNHDA, CDR2 SQIVND (reference sequence). For the CDR3, the DNA is TGTGCCACCAGGGACAGGGCGAATTCACCCCTCCACTTT. Its protein is CATRDRANSPLHF.

This chain joins TRBV12-1 and TRBJ2-5; the D call of TRBD1 is as the table states it, not checked on the DNA. TRBV12-1 is a known pseudogene. The CDR3 totals 15 residues. The CDR3 region is CASSFRTGDRKTQYF. The DNA of the CDR3 is TGTGCCAGCAGCTTTAGGACAGGGGATCGGAAGACCCAGTACTTC.

This CDR3 is CASSPIPTGNTGELFF. In nucleotides, the CDR3 is TGTGCCAGCTCACCAATTCCGACGGGTAACACCGGGGAGCTGTTTTTT. The rearrangement links TRBV18 to TRBJ2-2; D is undetermined. This CDR3 is built from 16 residues. The V and J ends lost 2 bases and 2 bases respectively, with 12 bases between them. The germline CDR1 and CDR2 sequences are KGHSH and LQKENI.

The rearrangement joins TRBV14 to TRBJ1-2; D unresolved. V was clipped by 4 bases and J by 4 bases, with 10 bases between them. The CDR3 has 13 residues. From germline, CDR1 is SGHDN and CDR2 FVKESK. The CDR3 here is CASSPLRGYGYTF. Written as DNA, the CDR3 is TGTGCCAGCAGCCCACTTCGGGGCTATGGCTACACCTTC. Together with reference TRBV14 and TRBJ1-2, the CDR3 gives the full variable domain: EAGVTQFPSHSVIEKGQTVTLRCDPISGHDNLYWYRRVMGKEIKFLLHFVKESKQDESGMPNNRFLAERTGGTYSTLKVQPAELEDSGVYFCASSPLRGYGYTFGSGTRLTVV.

The chain is built from TRBV28 and TRBJ1-2, with 8 positions matching TRBD1. The CDR3 loop spans 14 amino acids. The trim removed 6 bases at V and 4 bases at J, leaving 7 bases unmatched. CDR1 and CDR2 from the germline V gene are MDHEN and SYDVKM. Here the CDR3 DNA reads TGTGCCAGCAGCGGACAGGGTCAGAGCTATGGCTACACCTTC. This translates into CASSGQGQSYGYTF.

The chain joins TRBV19 to TRBJ1-5, with TRBD1 as a possible D gene (6 bases). CDR1 LNHDA and CDR2 SQIVND come from the germline V gene (reference sequence). This CDR3 has 14 residues. The V end lost 1 base, the J end lost 2 bases, and 6 bases lay between the germline ends. The DNA for the CDR3 is TGTGCCAGTAGTATAGGGACAGGCAATCAGCCCCAGCATTTT. Translation: CASSIGTGNQPQHF.

The chain joins TRBV7-2 to TRBJ1-2; the match to TRBD1 covers 9 bases. The CDR3 extends over 14 amino acids. Trimming took 5 bases from V and 7 from J; bases not matched to a gene: 8. Germline CDR1 and CDR2: SGHTA and FQGNSA. The chain's CDR3 is CASSQSGQGSGYTF. The CDR3 DNA sequence: TGTGCCAGCAGCCAATCGGGACAGGGATCTGGCTACACCTTC.

The sample holds one count of this clone. This sequence joins TRBV9 and TRBJ1-2, with a weak D call TRBD1 (6 bases). V gave up 3 bases and J gave up 4 bases, with 10 bases separating them. Germline CDR1 and CDR2: SGDLS and YYNGEE. CDR3 length: 13 residues. CDR3 sequence: CASSADSFYGYTF. CDR3 in DNA: TGTGCCAGCAGCGCGGACAGCTTCTATGGCTACACCTTC.

The J gene is TRBJ1-5, the V gene TRBV6-2 or TRBV6-3; no definite D call. The CDR3 runs 15 residues. Germline lookup yields CDR1 MNHEY and CDR2 SVGEGT. Trimming removed 6 bases from V and 1 base from J, with 13 bases in between. The CDR3 region is CASSRPGVSNQPQHF. DNA of the CDR3: TGTGCCAGCAGCCGACCGGGAGTCAGCAATCAGCCCCAGCATTTT.

In this sample, this clone turned up once. V and J are TRBV2 and TRBJ1-5; 8 nucleotides match TRBD1. With 3 bases clipped from V and 1 base from J, the junction kept 11 bases outside the gene matches. The CDR3 is 18 residues long. Germline-derived CDR1 and CDR2 are SNHLY and FYNNEI. DNA for the CDR3: TGTGCCAGCAGTGAGTCGGGGCAGGGGGCTAGGAGCAATCAGCCCCAGCATTTT. As protein: CASSESGQGARSNQPQHF.

The chain uses TRBV11-3 and TRBJ2-7; 9 bases are shared with TRBD1. V trimming: 5 bases; J trimming: 5 bases; junction bases outside the gene matches: 7. Germline V lookup: CDR1 SGHNT, CDR2 YENEEA. The CDR3 sequence is 14 residues long. The CDR3 sequence is CASSPGDRVHEQYF. The CDR3 DNA sequence: TGTGCCAGCAGCCCAGGGGACAGGGTCCACGAGCAGTACTTC. The variable domain in full, completed from reference TRBV11-3 and TRBJ2-7, reads EAGVVQSPRYKIIEKKQPVAFWCNPISGHNTLYWYLQNLGQGPELLIRYENEEAVDDSQLPKDRFSAERLKGVDSTLKIQPAELGDSAVYLCASSPGDRVHEQYFGPGTRLTVT.

This clone was seen only once. The rearrangement joins TRBV28 to TRBJ1-2; 9 bases line up with TRBD1. The V segment lost 3 bases and the J segment 3 bases; nucleotides outside the gene matches: 11. In germline, CDR1 is MDHEN, CDR2 SYDVKM. The CDR3 sequence is 17 residues long. The CDR3 protein is CASSLKNPGQGHYGYTF. CDR3 nucleotides: TGTGCCAGCAGTTTGAAAAACCCTGGACAGGGGCACTATGGCTACACCTTC.

The chain uses TRBV28 and TRBJ1-2, with D uncertain. CDR3 length: 21 residues. Trimming took off 3 bases at V and 0 bases at J, with 29 bases between the two ends. Germline loops: CDR1 MDHEN, CDR2 SYDVKM. The CDR3 DNA reads as TGTGCCAGCAGTTTTGGTTTCACATTCCGGGCGGAGGGTTCGTCTAACTATGGCTACACCTTC. Translation gives CASSFGFTFRAEGSSNYGYTF.

This chain uses TRBV9 with TRBJ2-3; 7 bases fit TRBD1. With V trimmed by 0 bases and J by 0 bases, 4 bases remained unmatched. CDR1 and CDR2 from the germline V gene are SGDLS and YYNGEE. CDR3 length: 16 amino acids. The CDR3 reads CASSVGGTASTDTQYF. The DNA of the CDR3 is TGTGCCAGCAGCGTAGGAGGGACAGCTAGCACAGATACGCAGTATTTT.

This chain uses TRBV7-6 with TRBJ1-5; D remains ambiguous. With 1 base removed from V and 7 bases from J, the gap between germline ends came to 8 bases. CDR3 length: 13 amino acids. From germline, CDR1 is SGHVS and CDR2 FNYEAQ. The CDR3 loop reads CASSLGFGQPQHF. The CDR3 DNA reads TGTGCCAGCAGCTTAGGGTTCGGGCAGCCCCAGCATTTT.

The chain employs TRBV4-3 and TRBJ2-3; D unclear. The CDR3 totals 16 residues. Germline-derived CDR1 and CDR2 are LGHNA and YSLEER. V was shortened by 2 bases and J by 2 bases, with 14 bases between the two germline ends. The CDR3 DNA follows: TGCGCCAGCAGCCAACAGGCAAAGCCATTCACAGATACGCAGTATTTT. Translating it yields CASSQQAKPFTDTQYF.

The chain joins TRBV7-9 to TRBJ2-1, with D hard to call. Germline V CDR1 and CDR2: SEHNR, FQNEAQ (reference sequence). The CDR3 has 15 residues. Trimming pared 4 bases from V and 0 bases from J, leaving 10 bases between. The chain's CDR3 is CASSSFAGSYNEQFF. In DNA, the CDR3 is TGTGCCAGCAGCTCCTTTGCCGGCTCCTACAATGAGCAGTTCTTC.

The genes are TRBV5-1 and TRBJ1-1; D gene uncertain. Germline CDR1 SGHRS, CDR2 YFSETQ. V was shortened by 0 bases and J by 0 bases, with 6 bases between the two germline ends. This CDR3 spans 14 amino acids. The CDR3: CASSLDGVNTEAFF. The CDR3 bases are TGCGCCAGCAGCTTGGACGGGGTGAACACTGAAGCTTTCTTT.